The next 7 T cell receptor beta chains were all read from a single sample in a study of cytomegalovirus exposure and HLA in healthy donors. PCR employed 60 Vbeta and 13 Jbeta primers. Sequencing was performed with immunoSEQ multiplex PCR; in TCRdb, only in-frame clones are kept and a portion is missing. The top ten hold 1.5% of the sample, which has some 160,000 clones, 65% to 85% seen once. Sequenced material: PBMCs. The receptors come from a woman between 18 and 29 years old in good health and CMV-seronegative.

This chain uses TRBV18 with TRBJ2-1, with D perhaps matching TRBD1 (5 bases). CDR1 is KGHSH, CDR2 LQKENI, per germline. The length of the CDR3 is 14 residues. V lost 3 bases to trimming and J lost 5 bases, with 11 bases between them. CDR3 in DNA: TGTGCCAGCTCACCGGATTGGGGCAACAATGAGCAGTTCTTC. Its translation: CASSPDWGNNEQFF.

The chain combines TRBV10-3 with TRBJ1-2; 7 nucleotides align to TRBD1. Trimming removed 6 bases from V and 10 bases from J; junction bases left unmatched: 11. The CDR3 is 13 residues long. Germline CDR1 ENHRY, CDR2 SYGVKD. The CDR3 DNA sequence: TGTGCCATCAGGGGGGACCAGGGGGGACCCTACACCTTC. Protein product: CAIRGDQGGPYTF.

The chain combines TRBV4-1 with TRBJ2-5; D unclear. Germline assignment: CDR1 MGHRA and CDR2 YSYEKL. CDR3 length: 15 residues. Trimming stripped 5 bases from V and 4 bases from J, with 17 bases between. The CDR3 DNA reads TGCGCCAGCAGCGCCGTGGTAGTAATTGCAGAGACCCAGTACTTC. Protein sequence: CASSAVVVIAETQYF.

The table lists this clone with a few counts. V gene TRBV30 combines with J gene TRBJ2-5; 8 bases match TRBD2. Looked up from germline, CDR1 is GTSNPN and CDR2 is SVGIG (reference sequence). Trimming took 0 bases from V and 4 from J; bases not matched to a gene: 7. This CDR3 is built from 15 residues. CDR3: CAWSVNLGTRETQYF. The CDR3 DNA reads TGTGCCTGGAGTGTAAATCTCGGGACTAGAGAGACCCAGTACTTC. Full variable domain (outside the CDR3, taken from reference TRBV30 and TRBJ2-5): SQTIHQWPATLVQPVGSPLSLECTVEGTSNPNLYWYRQAAGRGLQLLFYSVGIGQISSEVPQNLSASRPQDRQFILSSKKLLLSDSGFYLCAWSVNLGTRETQYFGPGTRLLVL.

The CDR3 bases are TGTGCCAGCAGCCTGGACAGGGTTGAGCAGTTCTTC. It is translated as CASSLDRVEQFF. The chain combines TRBV28 with TRBJ2-1; 8 nucleotides match TRBD1. Germline CDR1 MDHEN, CDR2 SYDVKM. The CDR3 is 12 amino acids. V shed 6 bases and J 9 bases; nucleotides not matched to a gene: 4.

This CDR3 reads CATSRDFRPGGNQPQHF. The CDR3 coding sequence is TGTGCCACCAGCCGGGATTTCAGGCCCGGGGGCAATCAGCCCCAGCATTTT. This sequence joins TRBV15 and TRBJ1-5; D is unclear. V lost 5 bases and J lost 2, with 19 bases in between. This CDR3 region has 17 residues. In germline, CDR1 is LNHNV, CDR2 YYDKDF (reference sequence).

The CDR3 nucleotides read TGTGCCAGCACTCCACAGGGGAGGAGAAACACCATATATTTT. Translating gives CASTPQGRRNTIYF. This chain joins TRBV6-1 and TRBJ1-3, with 7 bases that match TRBD1. The CDR3 spans 14 residues. J gave up 5 bases and V 7 bases, and 8 bases lay outside the gene matches. Per germline, CDR1 MNHNS and CDR2 SASEGT.